The 17 T cell receptor beta chains below come from one sample, sequenced in a study of cytomegalovirus exposure and HLA in healthy donors. With 60 Vbeta and 13 Jbeta primers, the PCR was carried out. Profiling relied on immunoSEQ multiplex PCR, and the TCRdb table lists in-frame clones only, not all of them. The sample includes 210,000 or so clones, 76% of them seen just once. Material for sequencing was PBMCs. The receptors originated from a man aged 18-30 years in good health and CMV-seronegative.

The chain joins TRBV5-1 to TRBJ2-5; 10 bases are shared with TRBD2. The J call may be incorrect, as the DNA end agrees better with TRBJ2-7. CDR1 SGHRS and CDR2 YFSETQ come from the germline V gene. This CDR3 is built from 15 residues. The CDR3 DNA reads as TGCGCCAGCAGCTTGGCCCTAGCGGGAGCCTACGAGCAGTACTTC. It encodes CASSLALAGAYEQYF.

The chain has TRBV19 and TRBJ2-6; a possible D gene is TRBD1 (5 bases). Germline values: CDR1 LNHDA, CDR2 SQIVND (reference sequence). V was shortened by 7 bases and J by 2 bases, with 12 bases between the two germline ends. The CDR3 totals 15 residues. CDR3 in amino acids: CASIDSSAGANVLTF. DNA of the CDR3: TGTGCCAGTATAGACAGTTCGGCTGGGGCCAACGTCCTGACTTTC. Full variable domain (rest looked up from reference TRBV19 and TRBJ2-6): DGGITQSPKYLFRKEGQNVTLSCEQNLNHDAMYWYRQDPGQGLRLIYYSQIVNDFQKGDIAEGYSVSREKKESFPLTVTSAQKNPTAFYLCASIDSSAGANVLTFGAGSRLTVL.

J is TRBJ1-5 and V is TRBV30, with TRBD1 identical over 11 bases. The CDR3 extends over 13 amino acids. From germline, CDR1 is GTSNPN and CDR2 SVGIG (reference sequence). The trim removed 3 bases at V and 6 bases at J, leaving 1 base unmatched. Here the CDR3 DNA reads TGTGCCTGGAGGGGACAGGGGGGTCAGCCCCAGCATTTT. Protein sequence: CAWRGQGGQPQHF.

The rearrangement joins TRBV7-9 to TRBJ2-7; TRBD2 might be the D (5 bases). V was pared by 5 bases and J by 0 bases, with 17 bases between. This CDR3 region has 16 residues. Germline values: CDR1 SEHNR, CDR2 FQNEAQ (reference sequence). The CDR3 loop reads CASSGPRRGRSYEQYF. In nucleotides, the CDR3 is TGTGCCAGCAGCGGCCCCCGGCGCGGGCGCTCCTACGAGCAGTACTTC.

The chain uses TRBV11-2 and TRBJ1-2; 8 positions match TRBD1. With V trimmed by 3 bases and J by 2 bases, 2 bases remained unmatched. The germline CDR1 and CDR2 sequences are SGHAT and FQNNGV. This CDR3 contains 14 residues. The CDR3 region has the DNA TGTGCCAGCAGCTTGTGGACAGGGAACTATGGCTACACCTTC. It encodes CASSLWTGNYGYTF.

The chain carries TRBV6-5 and TRBJ1-1; 7 nucleotides line up with TRBD1. Germline V gene sequence: CDR1 MNHEY, CDR2 SVGAGI. The CDR3 contains 12 residues. Trimming removed 7 bases from V and 9 bases from J; junction bases left unmatched: 8. CDR3 nucleotide sequence: TGTGCCAGCAATGCTCGGACAGGCAAAGCTTTCTTT. It translates to CASNARTGKAFF.

The chain joins TRBV5-6 to TRBJ1-2; D gene ambiguous. V lost 4 bases and J 14 bases, leaving 18 bases between the germline ends. The CDR3 covers 12 residues. In germline, CDR1 is SGHDT, CDR2 YYEEEE. CDR3 DNA: TGTGCCAGCAGCCACGAACGAGTCGCCTGGACCTTC. The encoded protein is CASSHERVAWTF.

This clone was counted a single time. The V call is TRBV5-1, the J call TRBJ2-2; a possible D gene is TRBD2 (6 bases). Trimming removed 5 bases at V and 5 bases at J, with 16 bases between. CDR1 is SGHRS, CDR2 YFSETQ, per germline. The CDR3 consists of 15 residues. CDR3 nucleotide sequence: TGCGCCAGCAGATCCGCGGGGCGAGGGACCGGGGAGCTGTTTTTT. This translates into CASRSAGRGTGELFF.

The genes are TRBV6-1 and TRBJ1-5; D unresolved. Trimming removed 0 bases from V and 7 bases from J, with 7 bases in between. The CDR3 consists of 13 residues. Germline CDR1 and CDR2: MNHNS and SASEGT. CDR3 region: CASSEAVQQPQHF. The CDR3 DNA follows: TGTGCCAGCAGTGAAGCGGTGCAGCAGCCCCAGCATTTT.

The chain employs TRBV19 and TRBJ2-1, with TRBD2 identical over 14 bases. The CDR3 is 16 amino acids. CDR1 LNHDA and CDR2 SQIVND come from the germline V gene (reference sequence). Unmatched junction bases numbered 5, after V lost 7 bases and J lost 3 bases. CDR3 residues: CASTKGTSGGYNEQFF. Written as DNA, the CDR3 is TGTGCCAGTACCAAAGGGACTAGCGGGGGCTACAATGAGCAGTTCTTC.

The chain has TRBV7-9 and TRBJ1-5; a weak D match, TRBD1 (6 bases). V was clipped by 5 bases and J by 3 bases, with 17 bases between them. This CDR3 spans 16 amino acids. CDR1 and CDR2 from the germline V gene are SEHNR and FQNEAQ (reference sequence). CDR3 nucleotide sequence: TGTGCCAGCAGCAAAGGGGCAGGGGAAGTCAATCAGCCCCAGCATTTT. This translates into CASSKGAGEVNQPQHF.

This chain connects TRBV28 to TRBJ1-2; the D gene is possibly TRBD1 (5 bases). Looked up from germline, CDR1 is MDHEN and CDR2 is SYDVKM. The CDR3 length is 14 residues. V lost 3 bases to trimming and J lost 2 bases, with 10 bases between them. CDR3 DNA sequence: TGTGCCAGCAGTTTCCCGCGGGGCAACTATGGCTACACCTTC. Residues: CASSFPRGNYGYTF.

As regards this clone: One end of the junction is discordant with germline, which a read error may explain. The V and J genes are TRBV7-7 and TRBJ2-2, with TRBD1 matching over 10 bases. Germline CDR1 SSHAT, CDR2 FNYEAQ (reference sequence). The CDR3 spans 16 residues. The CDR3 sequence is CASSSGQGANTGELFF. CDR3 DNA: TGTGCTAGCAGCTCTGGACAGGGGGCGAACACCGGGGAGCTGTTTTTT.

This clone was observed a handful of times. V is TRBV2 and J is TRBJ1-3; D remains ambiguous. The length of the CDR3 is 14 residues. CDR1 SNHLY and CDR2 FYNNEI come from the germline V gene. Trimming pared 9 bases from V and 0 bases from J, leaving 12 bases between. CDR3: CASCLEISGNTIYF. DNA of the CDR3: TGTGCCAGTTGCCTGGAGATCTCTGGAAACACCATATATTTT.

DNA of the CDR3: TGTGCCAGCAAATCACTAGATTTGGGATACAATGAGCAGTTCTTC. Its protein is CASKSLDLGYNEQFF. The rearrangement joins TRBV6-5 to TRBJ2-1; tentatively, D is TRBD2 (5 bases). With 7 bases removed from V and 4 bases from J, the gap between germline ends came to 17 bases. The CDR3 contains 15 residues. CDR1 and CDR2 (germline): MNHEY, SVGAGI.

The chain joins TRBV28 to TRBJ1-2, with D unresolved. This CDR3 has 10 amino acids. Germline V CDR1 and CDR2: MDHEN, SYDVKM. V was cut by 8 bases and J by 9 bases, with 10 bases left in between. CDR3 region: CASGGPRYTF. The CDR3 DNA is TGTGCCAGCGGAGGACCTCGCTACACCTTC.

This rearrangement joins TRBV7-9 to TRBJ2-7, with TRBD1 identical over 9 bases. This CDR3 has 14 residues. CDR1 SEHNR and CDR2 FQNEAQ come from the germline V gene (reference sequence). The trim removed 5 bases at V and 6 bases at J, leaving 8 bases unmatched. CDR3: CASSTWDRVGEQYF. CDR3 nucleotides: TGTGCCAGCAGCACCTGGGACAGGGTGGGCGAGCAGTACTTC.